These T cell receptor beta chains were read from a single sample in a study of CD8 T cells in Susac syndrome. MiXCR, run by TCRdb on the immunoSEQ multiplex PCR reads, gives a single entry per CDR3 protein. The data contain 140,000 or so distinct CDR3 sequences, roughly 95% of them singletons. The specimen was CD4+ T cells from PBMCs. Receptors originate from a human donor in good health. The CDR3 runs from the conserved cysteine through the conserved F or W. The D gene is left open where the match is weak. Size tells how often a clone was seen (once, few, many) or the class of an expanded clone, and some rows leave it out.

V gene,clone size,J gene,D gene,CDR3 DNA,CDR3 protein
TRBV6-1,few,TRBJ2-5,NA,TGTGCCAGCAGTGAAGGCATCCCTCAAGAGACCCAGTACTTC,CASSEGIPQETQYF
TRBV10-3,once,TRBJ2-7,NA,TGTGCCATCAGTGAGACCCTAGGGGAGCAGTACTTC,CAISETLGEQYF
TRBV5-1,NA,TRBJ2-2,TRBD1,TGCGCCAGCAGCTCGGCTAGACAGGGGCCCGGGGAGCTGTTTTTT,CASSSARQGPGELFF
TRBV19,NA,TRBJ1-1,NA,TGTGCCAGTAGTATAATCGGAGGGGGGAACACTGAAGCTTTCTTT,CASSIIGGGNTEAFF
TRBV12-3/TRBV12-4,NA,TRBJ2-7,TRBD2,TGTGCCAGCAGTTCTAGACTAGCAGGCAACTACGAGCAGTACTTC,CASSSRLAGNYEQYF
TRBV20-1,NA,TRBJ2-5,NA,TGCAGTGCTACACGGAAGGGACTCCAAGAGACCCAGTACTTC,CSATRKGLQETQYF
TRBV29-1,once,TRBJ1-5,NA,TGCAGCGTTCGATTCGGGGGTGGCAATCAGCCCCAGCATTTT,CSVRFGGGNQPQHF
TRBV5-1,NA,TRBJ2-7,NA,TGCGCCAGCAGCTTTGAAAGACCCTCCTACGAGCAGTACTTC,CASSFERPSYEQYF
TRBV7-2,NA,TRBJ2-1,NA,TGTGCCAGCCGTCGAGCTCTAGATGAGCAGTTCTTC,CASRRALDEQFF
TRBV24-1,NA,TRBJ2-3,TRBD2,TGTGCCACCAGTGATGGGACTAGCGGGAGGTCCGATACGCAGTATTTT,CATSDGTSGRSDTQYF
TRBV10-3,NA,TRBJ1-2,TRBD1,TGTGCCATCAGGGATAATCGACAGGGACTTAACTATGGCTACACCTTC,CAIRDNRQGLNYGYTF
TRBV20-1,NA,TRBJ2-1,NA,TGCAGTGCTAGAGCCTCAAATTCCTACAATGAGCAGTTCTTC,CSARASNSYNEQFF
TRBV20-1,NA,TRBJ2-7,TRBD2,TGCAGTGCTCCCTTCCCGACTAGCGGATCCTACGAGCAGTACTTC,CSAPFPTSGSYEQYF
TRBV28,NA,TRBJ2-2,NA,TGTGCCAGCGGATTAAACCTCGGGGAGCTGTTTTTT,CASGLNLGELFF
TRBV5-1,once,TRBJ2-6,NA,TGCGCCAGCCTACCAACCTCTGGGGCCAACGTCCTGACTTTC,CASLPTSGANVLTF
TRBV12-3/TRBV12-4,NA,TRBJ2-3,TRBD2,TGTGCCAGCACCTACGTCGGGGGGGAGAGCACAGATACGCAGTATTTT,CASTYVGGESTDTQYF
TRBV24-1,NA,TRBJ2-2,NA,TGTGCCACCAGTGATTTGCGGAGGGGGAACACCGGGGAGCTGTTTTTT,CATSDLRRGNTGELFF
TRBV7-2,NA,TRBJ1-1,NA,TGTGCCAGCAGCTTGACCCACGAACGGGCTGAAGCTTTCTTT,CASSLTHERAEAFF
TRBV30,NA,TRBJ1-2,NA,TGTGCCTGGAGTGCCACCGGGCAGGGGGGCTACACCTTC,CAWSATGQGGYTF
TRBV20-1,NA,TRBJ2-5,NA,TGCAGTGCTAGACGGGGGTACCAAGAGACCCAGTACTTC,CSARRGYQETQYF
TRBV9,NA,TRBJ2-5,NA,TGTGCCAGCAGCGTAGACATGACGGAGGAGACCCAGTACTTC,CASSVDMTEETQYF
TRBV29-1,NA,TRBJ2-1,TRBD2,TGCAGCCTCATACTGCGGACTAGCGGGAGTAATGAGCAGTTCTTC,CSLILRTSGSNEQFF
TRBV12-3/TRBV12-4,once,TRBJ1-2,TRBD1,TGTGCCAGCAGTTTAGGGAACTTAGCCAGGGGGGCCTATGGCTACACCTTC,CASSLGNLARGAYGYTF
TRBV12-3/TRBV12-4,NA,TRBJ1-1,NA,TGTGCCAGCAGTTTAAAGCTGAACACTGAAGCTTTCTTT,CASSLKLNTEAFF
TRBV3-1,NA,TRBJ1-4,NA,TGTGCCAGCAGCCAAGACCCGGCAAATGAAAAACTGTTTTTT,CASSQDPANEKLFF
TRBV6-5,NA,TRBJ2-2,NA,TGTGCCAGCAGTCGGACTACCGGGGAGCTGTTTTTT,CASSRTTGELFF
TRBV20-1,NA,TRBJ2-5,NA,TGCAGTGCTATTTGGGGGGTTCAAGAGACCCAGTACTTC,CSAIWGVQETQYF
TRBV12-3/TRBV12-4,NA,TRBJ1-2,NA,TGTGCCAGCACCAGGGACCGGACGATCTATGGCTACACCTTC,CASTRDRTIYGYTF
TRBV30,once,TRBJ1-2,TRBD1,TGTGCCTGGAGTGTAGACAGGGGGGAGGATCGCTACACCTTC,CAWSVDRGEDRYTF
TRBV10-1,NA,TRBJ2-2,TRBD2,TGCGCCAGCAGTGATATCGGACTAGCGCCGAACACCGGGGAGCTGTTTTTT,CASSDIGLAPNTGELFF
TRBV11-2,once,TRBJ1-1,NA,TGTGCCAGCAGCTCGAAACAAAACACTGAAGCTTTCTTT,CASSSKQNTEAFF
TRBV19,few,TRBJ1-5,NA,TGTGCCAGTAGCTCTCCCCCAGGTTATAGCAATCAGCCCCAGCATTTT,CASSSPPGYSNQPQHF
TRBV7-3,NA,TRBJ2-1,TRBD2,TGTGCCAGCAGCTTAAGGGGCGGCGGGAGGCCTTCCTACAATGAGCAGTTCTTC,CASSLRGGGRPSYNEQFF
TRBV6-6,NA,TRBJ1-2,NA,TGTGCCAGCAGCCCACCCGGAGGGGTTGGCTACACCTTC,CASSPPGGVGYTF
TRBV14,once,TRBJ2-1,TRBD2,TGTGCCAGCAGTCAACTAGCGGGAGGTTACAATGAGCAGTTCTTC,CASSQLAGGYNEQFF
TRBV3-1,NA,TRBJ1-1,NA,TGTGCCAGCAGCCAAGAGCGAGGGGGAGCTTTCTTT,CASSQERGGAFF
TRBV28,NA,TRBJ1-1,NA,TGTGCCAGCAGTCCCTACACAGGGATGAACACTGAAGCTTTCTTT,CASSPYTGMNTEAFF
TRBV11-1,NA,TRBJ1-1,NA,TGTGCCAGCAGCTTAGCAGGCACTCCGACAGCTTTCTTT,CASSLAGTPTAFF
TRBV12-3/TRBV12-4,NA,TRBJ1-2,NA,TGTGCCAGCAGTTTAGCGGGGGCCGCCAACTATGGCTACACCTTC,CASSLAGAANYGYTF
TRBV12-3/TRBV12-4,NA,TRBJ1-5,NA,TGTGCCAGCAGTTTAGTTCCCTGGATCGGAACTAGCTTAAATAGCAATCAGCCCCAGCATTTT,CASSLVPWIGTSLNSNQPQHF
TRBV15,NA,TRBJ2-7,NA,TGTGCCACCAGCAGAGACCCGACAGGTTACGAGCAGTACTTC,CATSRDPTGYEQYF
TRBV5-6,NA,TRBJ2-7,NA,TGTGCCAGCAGCTTTACAGGGTCCCTATACGAGCAGTACTTC,CASSFTGSLYEQYF
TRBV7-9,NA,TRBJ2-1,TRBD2,TGTGCCAGCAGCTACAATGACCGGGCGGGAGGTTCCTACAATGAGCAGTTCTTC,CASSYNDRAGGSYNEQFF
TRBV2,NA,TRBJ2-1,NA,TGTGCCAGCAGCCGACAGAAAGCCCTCTCCTACAATGAGCAGTTCTTC,CASSRQKALSYNEQFF
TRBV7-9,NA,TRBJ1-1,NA,TGTGCCAGCAGCTTAGGCGCACCCACAGCTTTCTTT,CASSLGAPTAFF
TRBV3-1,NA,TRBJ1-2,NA,TGTGCCAGCAGCCACCCCGGACGGGGTAACTATGGCTACACCTTC,CASSHPGRGNYGYTF
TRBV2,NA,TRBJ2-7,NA,TGTGCCAGCAGTGAAGCCCGAGGATACGAGCAGTACTTC,CASSEARGYEQYF
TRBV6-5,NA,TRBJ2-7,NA,TGTGCCAGCAGAAGGGCAGGGAGGTCCTACGAGCAGTACTTC,CASRRAGRSYEQYF
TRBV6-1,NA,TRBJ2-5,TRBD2,TGTGCCAGCAGGCGACGCTCCCGGGACTACGAAGAGACCCAGTACTTC,CASRRRSRDYEETQYF
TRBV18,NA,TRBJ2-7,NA,TGTGCCAGCTCACCACCGACCGGTTGGGCTTACGAGCAGTACTTC,CASSPPTGWAYEQYF
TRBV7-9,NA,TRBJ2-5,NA,TGTGCCAGCAGCTTAGAGGGCCGCGGGGAAGAGACCCAGTACTTC,CASSLEGRGEETQYF
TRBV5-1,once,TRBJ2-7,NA,TGCGCCAGCAGCTTGGGTCAGACCTCCTACGAGCAGTACTTC,CASSLGQTSYEQYF
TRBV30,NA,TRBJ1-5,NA,TGTGCCTGGAGCCGTACAGGGTCTAGCAATCAGCCCCAGCATTTT,CAWSRTGSSNQPQHF